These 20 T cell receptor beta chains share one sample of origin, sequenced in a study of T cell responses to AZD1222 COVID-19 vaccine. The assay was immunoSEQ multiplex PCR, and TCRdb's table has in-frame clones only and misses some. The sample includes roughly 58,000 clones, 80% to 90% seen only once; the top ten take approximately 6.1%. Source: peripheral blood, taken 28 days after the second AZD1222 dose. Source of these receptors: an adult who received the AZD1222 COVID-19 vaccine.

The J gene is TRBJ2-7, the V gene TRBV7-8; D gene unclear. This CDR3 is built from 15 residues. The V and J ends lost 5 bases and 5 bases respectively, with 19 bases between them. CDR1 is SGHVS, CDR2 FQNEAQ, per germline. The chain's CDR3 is CASSGPRPGYHEQYF. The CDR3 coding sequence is TGTGCCAGCAGCGGGCCCCGGCCCGGGTACCACGAGCAGTACTTC.

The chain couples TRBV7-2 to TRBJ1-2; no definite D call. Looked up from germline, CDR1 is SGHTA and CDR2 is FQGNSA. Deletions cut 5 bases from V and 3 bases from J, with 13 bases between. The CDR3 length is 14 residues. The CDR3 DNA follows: TGTGCCAGCAGCCCGGACGGGCCAGACTATGGCTACACCTTC. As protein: CASSPDGPDYGYTF.

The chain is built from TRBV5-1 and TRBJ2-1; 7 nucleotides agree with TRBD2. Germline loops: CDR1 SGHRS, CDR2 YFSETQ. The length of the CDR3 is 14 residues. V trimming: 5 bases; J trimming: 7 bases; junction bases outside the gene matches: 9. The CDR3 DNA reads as TGCGCCAGCAGTGCGCGGGAGCAGTATAATGAGCAGTTCTTC. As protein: CASSAREQYNEQFF.

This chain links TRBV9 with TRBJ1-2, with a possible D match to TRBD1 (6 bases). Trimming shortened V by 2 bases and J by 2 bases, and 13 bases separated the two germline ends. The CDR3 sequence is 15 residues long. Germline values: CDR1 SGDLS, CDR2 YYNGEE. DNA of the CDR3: TGTGCCAGCAGCGTGTCAGGGGATCAAAACTATGGCTACACCTTC. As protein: CASSVSGDQNYGYTF.

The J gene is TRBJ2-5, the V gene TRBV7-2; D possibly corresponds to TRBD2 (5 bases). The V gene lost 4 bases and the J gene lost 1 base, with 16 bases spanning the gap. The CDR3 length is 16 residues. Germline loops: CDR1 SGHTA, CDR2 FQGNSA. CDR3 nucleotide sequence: TGTGCCAGCAGCTCCGGACTCCTCTGGGCCCAAGAGACCCAGTACTTC. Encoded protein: CASSSGLLWAQETQYF.

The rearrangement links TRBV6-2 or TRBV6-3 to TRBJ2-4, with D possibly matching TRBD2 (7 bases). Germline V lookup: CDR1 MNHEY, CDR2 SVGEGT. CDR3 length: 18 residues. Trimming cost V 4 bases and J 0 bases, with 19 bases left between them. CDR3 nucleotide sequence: TGTGCCAGCAGTTGGATAGGGGGGGGCCCCCTAGCCAAAAACATTCAGTACTTC. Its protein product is CASSWIGGGPLAKNIQYF.

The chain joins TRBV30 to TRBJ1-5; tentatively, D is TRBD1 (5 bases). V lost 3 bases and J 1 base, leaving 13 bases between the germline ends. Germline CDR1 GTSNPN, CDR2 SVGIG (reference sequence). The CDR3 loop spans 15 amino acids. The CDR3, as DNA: TGTGCCTGGAGCCTGGGCGGGGGGAGCAATCAGCCCCAGCATTTT. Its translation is CAWSLGGGSNQPQHF.

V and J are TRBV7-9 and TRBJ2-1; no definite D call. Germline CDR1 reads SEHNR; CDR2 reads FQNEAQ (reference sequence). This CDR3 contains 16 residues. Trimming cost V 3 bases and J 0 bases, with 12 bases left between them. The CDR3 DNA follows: TGTGCCAGCAGCTTCTTTTCGCTTAGCTCCTACAATGAGCAGTTCTTC. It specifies CASSFFSLSSYNEQFF.

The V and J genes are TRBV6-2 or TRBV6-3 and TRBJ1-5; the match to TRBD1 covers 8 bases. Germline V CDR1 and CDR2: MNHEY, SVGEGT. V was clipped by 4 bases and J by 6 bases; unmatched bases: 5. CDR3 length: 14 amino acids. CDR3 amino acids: CASSSRTGPQPQHF. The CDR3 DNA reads TGTGCCAGCAGTTCCCGGACAGGGCCTCAGCCCCAGCATTTT.

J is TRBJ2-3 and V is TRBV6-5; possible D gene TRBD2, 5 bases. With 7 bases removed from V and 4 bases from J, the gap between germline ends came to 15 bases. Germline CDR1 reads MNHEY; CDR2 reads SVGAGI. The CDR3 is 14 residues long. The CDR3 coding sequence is TGTGCCAGCAAGGCTAGCTTCCGCGCAGATACGCAGTATTTT. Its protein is CASKASFRADTQYF.

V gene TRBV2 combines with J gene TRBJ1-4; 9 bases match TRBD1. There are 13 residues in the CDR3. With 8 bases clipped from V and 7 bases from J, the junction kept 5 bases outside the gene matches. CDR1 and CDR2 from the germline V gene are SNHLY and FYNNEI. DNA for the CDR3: TGTGCCAGCCTGGACAGGGGTAGTGAAAAACTGTTTTTT. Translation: CASLDRGSEKLFF.

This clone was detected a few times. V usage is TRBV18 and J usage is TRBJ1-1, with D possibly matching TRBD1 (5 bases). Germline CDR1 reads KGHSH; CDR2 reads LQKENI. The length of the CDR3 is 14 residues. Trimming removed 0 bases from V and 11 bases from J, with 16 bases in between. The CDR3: CASSPPRDEVRAFF. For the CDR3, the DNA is TGTGCCAGCTCACCACCCAGGGACGAAGTTAGGGCTTTCTTT.

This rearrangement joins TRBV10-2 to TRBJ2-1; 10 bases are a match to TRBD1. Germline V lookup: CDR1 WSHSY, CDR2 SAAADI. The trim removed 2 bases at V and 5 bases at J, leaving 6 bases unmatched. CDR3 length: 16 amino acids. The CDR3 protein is CASSEVGQGFNNEQFF. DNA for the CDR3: TGCGCCAGCAGTGAGGTGGGACAGGGGTTTAACAATGAGCAGTTCTTC.

CDR3 sequence: CASSQGNRGSYEQYF. As DNA, the CDR3 is TGTGCCAGCAGCCAAGGAAACAGGGGGTCCTACGAGCAGTACTTC. This chain links TRBV3-1 (or the pseudogene TRBV3-2) with TRBJ2-7, with TRBD1 identical over 8 bases. Germline loops: CDR1 LGHDT, CDR2 YNNKEL (reference sequence). V shed 1 base and J 1 base; nucleotides not matched to a gene: 3. This CDR3 has 15 residues.

CDR3 in DNA: TGTGCCAGCAGCGGACAGGGGGCGATTCGCACAGATACGCAGTATTTT. This encodes CASSGQGAIRTDTQYF. The gene calls are TRBV11-2 and TRBJ2-3; 11 positions agree with TRBD1. The CDR3 is 16 residues long. Losses at the gene ends were 5 bases for V and 1 base for J; bases not matched to a gene: 5. Per germline, CDR1 SGHAT and CDR2 FQNNGV.

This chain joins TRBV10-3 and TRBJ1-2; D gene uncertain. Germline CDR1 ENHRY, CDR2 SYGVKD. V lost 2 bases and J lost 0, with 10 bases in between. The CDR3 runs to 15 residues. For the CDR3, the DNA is TGTGCCATCAGTGAGAGTCAGTTCCCTAACTATGGCTACACCTTC. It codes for CAISESQFPNYGYTF.

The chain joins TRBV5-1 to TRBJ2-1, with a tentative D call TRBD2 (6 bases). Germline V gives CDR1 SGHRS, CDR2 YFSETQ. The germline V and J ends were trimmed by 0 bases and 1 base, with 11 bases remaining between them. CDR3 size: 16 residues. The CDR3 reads CASSLVGGRSYNEQFF. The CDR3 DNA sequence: TGCGCCAGCAGCTTGGTGGGAGGAAGGTCCTACAATGAGCAGTTCTTC.

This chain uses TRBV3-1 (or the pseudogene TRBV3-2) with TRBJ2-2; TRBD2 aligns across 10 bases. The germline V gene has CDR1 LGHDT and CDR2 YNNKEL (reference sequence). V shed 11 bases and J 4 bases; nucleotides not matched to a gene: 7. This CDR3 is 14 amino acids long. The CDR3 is CAARAGGSTGELFF. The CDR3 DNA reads TGTGCCGCCCGAGCGGGGGGGAGCACCGGGGAGCTGTTTTTT.

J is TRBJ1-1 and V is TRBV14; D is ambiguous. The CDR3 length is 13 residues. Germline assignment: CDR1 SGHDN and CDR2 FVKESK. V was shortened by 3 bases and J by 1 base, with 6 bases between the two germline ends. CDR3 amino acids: CASSQAENTEAFF. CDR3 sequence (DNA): TGTGCCAGCAGCCAGGCAGAGAACACTGAAGCTTTCTTT.

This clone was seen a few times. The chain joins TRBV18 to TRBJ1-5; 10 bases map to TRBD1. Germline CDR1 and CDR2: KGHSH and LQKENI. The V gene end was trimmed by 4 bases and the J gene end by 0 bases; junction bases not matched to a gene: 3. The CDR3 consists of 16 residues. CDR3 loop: CASSLDRGFSNQPQHF. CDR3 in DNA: TGTGCCAGCTCACTGGACAGGGGGTTTAGCAATCAGCCCCAGCATTTT.